Each of the 32 T cell receptor beta chains below was sequenced from the same sample in a study of OX40 agonist ivuxolimab in advanced cancers. The assay was immunoSEQ multiplex PCR, and TCRdb's table has in-frame clones only and misses some. The sample includes more than 65,000 clones, about four fifths seen only once; the top ten take 20% to 25%. The sample here was CD4+ or CD8+ T cells sorted from blood, taken in a trial of the OX40 agonist ivuxolimab. These receptors came from an adult with an advanced solid tumor such as melanoma, head and neck, liver or kidney cancer.

The V gene is TRBV6-1, the J gene TRBJ2-7; D remains unclear. Germline V gene lookup returns CDR1 MNHNS and CDR2 SASEGT. V shed 7 bases and J shed 0 bases, with 13 bases lying between them. The CDR3 extends over 14 amino acids. The CDR3 sequence: CASIPTYSSYEQYF. In nucleotides, the CDR3 is TGTGCCAGCATCCCCACGTACTCCTCCTACGAGCAGTACTTC.

The V gene is TRBV7-9, the J gene TRBJ2-1; perhaps TRBD1 as D (6 bases). The CDR3 spans 16 residues. The V end lost 5 bases, the J end lost 4 bases, and 18 bases lay between the germline ends. From germline, CDR1 is SEHNR and CDR2 FQNEAQ (reference sequence). CDR3 bases: TGTGCCAGCAGCCGCTGGGCAGGGGCCCGATACAATGAGCAGTTCTTC. It is translated as CASSRWAGARYNEQFF.

This clone was counted between two and nine times. V is TRBV9 and J is TRBJ1-2, with a weak D call TRBD1 (5 bases). Trimming stripped 0 bases from V and 5 bases from J, with 8 bases between. CDR1 is SGDLS, CDR2 YYNGEE, per germline. The CDR3 contains 13 residues. In DNA, the CDR3 is TGTGCCAGCAGCGTAGGCAGGGAGTATGGCTACACCTTC. This sequence encodes CASSVGREYGYTF.

This clone is a singleton in its sample. V is TRBV15 and J is TRBJ1-4, with TRBD1 identical over 9 bases. Trimming took 0 bases from V and 10 from J; bases not matched to a gene: 6. Germline lookup yields CDR1 LNHNV and CDR2 YYDKDF (reference sequence). The length of the CDR3 is 15 residues. CDR3: CATSRDRGQGRKLFF. The DNA for the CDR3 is TGTGCCACCAGCAGAGATCGGGGACAGGGCCGAAAACTGTTTTTT.

This chain uses TRBV5-1 with TRBJ2-5; TRBD1 matches at 7 bases. Unmatched junction bases numbered 2, after V lost 0 bases and J lost 6 bases. Germline V gene lookup returns CDR1 SGHRS and CDR2 YFSETQ. This CDR3 has 13 amino acids. The CDR3 region is CASSLGDSQTQYF. DNA of the CDR3: TGCGCCAGCAGCTTGGGGGACAGCCAGACCCAGTACTTC.

J is TRBJ2-7 and V is TRBV27; TRBD1 matches 10 bases. In germline, CDR1 is MNHEY, CDR2 SMNVEV (reference sequence). This CDR3 is built from 16 residues. Trimming took 9 bases from V and 6 from J; bases not matched to a gene: 17. This chain's CDR3 is CASKLAPDRGRGEQYF. CDR3 nucleotides: TGTGCCAGTAAGTTGGCCCCAGACAGGGGGCGCGGCGAGCAGTACTTC.

The rearrangement joins TRBV7-9 to TRBJ2-7, with 8 bases fitting TRBD1. Germline loops: CDR1 SEHNR, CDR2 FQNEAQ (reference sequence). The CDR3 is made up of 18 amino acids. J lost 5 bases, V lost 5 bases, and 20 bases had no gene match. The CDR3 bases are TGTGCCAGCAGCAACATATATTCGTATGAGGACAGGGCCCACGAGCAGTACTTC. Its translation: CASSNIYSYEDRAHEQYF.

Only one count was recorded for this clone. The CDR3 sequence is CASSSQGYYNEQFF. In DNA form, the CDR3 reads TGTGCCAGCAGCTCACAGGGTTACTACAATGAGCAGTTCTTC. The rearrangement joins TRBV7-2 to TRBJ2-1; maybe TRBD1 (6 bases). V was shortened by 4 bases and J by 3 bases, with 10 bases between the two germline ends. Germline V CDR1 and CDR2: SGHTA, FQGNSA. The CDR3 has 14 residues.

The CDR3 is CASSIEGQPQETQYF. The DNA for the CDR3 is TGTGCCAGTAGTATCGAGGGACAACCGCAAGAGACCCAGTACTTC. This chain connects TRBV19 to TRBJ2-5; D perhaps matches TRBD1 (6 bases). The V end lost 3 bases, the J end lost 2 bases, and 13 bases lay between the germline ends. Germline CDR1 is LNHDA and CDR2 is SQIVND (reference sequence). The CDR3 covers 15 residues.

CDR3 bases: TGCGCCAGCAGCCAAGATGGAGGGACAGGGATTTATGGCTACACCTTC. Translating gives CASSQDGGTGIYGYTF. This chain links TRBV4-1 with TRBJ1-2; 9 nucleotides match TRBD1. V gave up 0 bases and J gave up 5 bases; unmatched junction bases: 7. Germline CDR1 is MGHRA and CDR2 is YSYEKL. The CDR3 covers 16 residues.

The chain carries TRBV11-2 and TRBJ2-7; 8 nucleotides align to TRBD1. V lost 2 bases to trimming and J lost 8 bases; unmatched junction nucleotides: 8. This CDR3 has 14 amino acids. Germline V gene lookup returns CDR1 SGHAT and CDR2 FQNNGV. Here the CDR3 DNA reads TGTGCCAGCAGCTTACGTCAGGGGGCTGGGCAGCAGTACTTC. Amino acid sequence: CASSLRQGAGQQYF.

The chain has TRBV5-5 and TRBJ1-1; TRBD1 matches at 11 bases. The CDR3 totals 14 residues. Germline V gene sequence: CDR1 SGHKS, CDR2 YYEKEE (reference sequence). Losses at the gene ends were 3 bases for V and 6 bases for J; bases not matched to a gene: 4. In nucleotides, the CDR3 is TGTGCCAGCAGCTCCCAGGACAGGGGGCCTGAAGCTTTCTTT. Amino acids: CASSSQDRGPEAFF.

V gene TRBV28 combines with J gene TRBJ1-1; D call uncertain. V lost 1 base and J 8 bases, leaving 8 bases between the germline ends. The CDR3 loop spans 12 amino acids. Germline loops: CDR1 MDHEN, CDR2 SYDVKM. The CDR3 DNA follows: TGTGCCAGCAGTTTATTGGCACGAGAAGCTTTCTTT. It is translated as CASSLLAREAFF.

The J gene is TRBJ2-2, the V gene TRBV7-7; 8 nucleotides agree with TRBD1. Germline trimming cut 5 bases from V and 3 bases from J; bases unmatched to any gene: 5. This CDR3 is 15 amino acids long. Germline V gene sequence: CDR1 SSHAT, CDR2 FNYEAQ (reference sequence). Here the CDR3 reads CASSPQGADTGELFF. The CDR3 region has the DNA TGTGCCAGCAGCCCCCAGGGGGCTGACACCGGGGAGCTGTTTTTT.

This chain joins TRBV19 and TRBJ1-5; D might be TRBD1 (6 bases). This CDR3 region has 15 residues. V lost 2 bases and J lost 5, with 13 bases in between. Looked up from germline, CDR1 is LNHDA and CDR2 is SQIVND (reference sequence). CDR3 nucleotide sequence: TGTGCCAGTAGTATATCAGGGGTTAACGATCAGCCCCAGCATTTT. This sequence encodes CASSISGVNDQPQHF.

The rearrangement joins TRBV7-9 to TRBJ2-7; TRBD1 matches 8 bases. The ends lost 3 bases at V and 7 bases at J; junction bases unmatched: 8. The CDR3 length is 14 residues. Germline CDR1 and CDR2: SEHNR and FQNEAQ (reference sequence). The CDR3 region is CASSFRDRSAEQYF. CDR3 DNA: TGTGCCAGCAGCTTCCGGGACAGGAGCGCGGAGCAGTACTTC.

The rearrangement joins TRBV28 to TRBJ1-3, with 7 bases identical to TRBD1. Germline lookup yields CDR1 MDHEN and CDR2 SYDVKM. This CDR3 has 19 residues. With 6 bases clipped from V and 0 bases from J, the junction kept 17 bases outside the gene matches. CDR3 loop: CASSLGGLISLGSGNTIYF. The CDR3 DNA follows: TGTGCCAGCAGCTTAGGGGGCCTGATCAGTTTAGGCTCTGGAAACACCATATATTTT.

This clone was picked up one time. V gene TRBV18 combines with J gene TRBJ2-2; 11 bases line up with TRBD1. The CDR3 covers 16 residues. V trimming: 3 bases; J trimming: 4 bases; junction bases outside the gene matches: 4. Germline V lookup: CDR1 KGHSH, CDR2 LQKENI. CDR3 coding DNA: TGTGCCAGCTCACCTGGACAGGGGGCTACCACCGGGGAGCTGTTTTTT. Its translation is CASSPGQGATTGELFF.

This chain connects TRBV6-1 to TRBJ2-7, with 9 bases identical to TRBD1. V trimming: 6 bases; J trimming: 6 bases; junction bases outside the gene matches: 12. The length of the CDR3 is 15 residues. The germline gives CDR1 MNHNS, CDR2 SASEGT. The CDR3 nucleotides are TGTGCCAGCAGAATTACCGGGACAGGGTCCCGCGAGCAGTACTTC. Translated: CASRITGTGSREQYF.

This clone appeared once. The CDR3 region is CASSGSQSGGTDTQYF. The CDR3 DNA sequence: TGCGCCAGCAGTGGGTCCCAGAGCGGGGGTACAGATACGCAGTATTTT. This rearrangement joins TRBV10-1 to TRBJ2-3, with 8 bases that match TRBD2. V shed 4 bases and J 3 bases; nucleotides not matched to a gene: 9. This CDR3 is built from 16 residues. Germline V lookup: CDR1 WNHNN, CDR2 SYGVQD (reference sequence).

The V call is TRBV6-5, the J call TRBJ2-7; D may be TRBD2 (5 bases). The CDR3 length is 13 residues. V lost 7 bases, J lost 3 bases, and 13 bases lay in between. Germline V CDR1 and CDR2: MNHEY, SVGAGI. The CDR3 coding sequence is TGTGCCAGCAAGCCGGAGCGGAACTACGAGCAGTACTTC. This encodes CASKPERNYEQYF.

V gene TRBV7-2 combines with J gene TRBJ1-5; possibly TRBD1 for D (6 bases). With 5 bases removed from V and 4 bases from J, the gap between germline ends came to 9 bases. This CDR3 is 13 amino acids long. Germline V lookup: CDR1 SGHTA, CDR2 FQGNSA. The CDR3 is CASSTQGNQPQHF. Here the CDR3 DNA reads TGTGCCAGCAGCACGCAGGGGAATCAGCCCCAGCATTTT.

This clone was found once. J is TRBJ1-5 and V is TRBV19, with D possibly TRBD1 on 5 matching bases. V shed 3 bases and J shed 3 bases, with 15 bases lying between them. Germline V gene data show CDR1 as LNHDA and CDR2 as SQIVND (reference sequence). The CDR3 has 16 residues. CDR3 sequence reads: CASSMAGVGDNQPQHF. Here the CDR3 DNA reads TGTGCCAGTAGTATGGCGGGGGTCGGGGACAATCAGCCCCAGCATTTT.

The rearrangement uses TRBV7-9 and TRBJ2-3, with TRBD2 matching over 13 bases. J gave up 1 base and V 4 bases, and 5 bases lay outside the gene matches. Germline lookup yields CDR1 SEHNR and CDR2 FQNEAQ (reference sequence). The CDR3 consists of 17 residues. The CDR3: CASSSTSGGPGTDTQYF. The DNA for the CDR3 is TGTGCCAGCAGCTCGACTAGCGGGGGGCCGGGCACAGATACGCAGTATTTT.

The V and J genes are TRBV2 and TRBJ2-7, with 10 bases aligning to TRBD1. Losses at the gene ends were 3 bases for V and 3 bases for J; bases not matched to a gene: 5. In germline, CDR1 is SNHLY, CDR2 FYNNEI. CDR3 length equals 15 residues. The CDR3 protein is CASSDLGTGDYEQYF. The CDR3 nucleotides read TGTGCCAGCAGTGACCTAGGGACAGGGGACTACGAGCAGTACTTC.

Here the CDR3 reads CASSGAADTQYF. CDR3 nucleotides: TGTGCCAGCTCCGGCGCGGCAGATACGCAGTATTTT. The rearrangement links TRBV5-4 to TRBJ2-3; D not resolved. The CDR3 runs 12 residues. The V end was cut by 7 bases, the J end by 4 bases, with 10 bases between. Germline V gene lookup returns CDR1 SGHNT and CDR2 YYREEE (reference sequence).

This clone has only a few counts. V and J are TRBV9 and TRBJ1-2; 8 bases align to TRBD1. Trimming took 4 bases from V and 3 from J; bases not matched to a gene: 8. CDR3 length: 15 residues. CDR1 SGDLS and CDR2 YYNGEE come from the germline V gene. The chain's CDR3 is CASSLGQGFDYGYTF. The DNA for the CDR3 is TGTGCCAGCAGCTTAGGACAGGGTTTTGACTATGGCTACACCTTC.

The chain has TRBV6-1 and TRBJ1-1; D remains ambiguous. V shed 6 bases and J shed 0 bases, with 11 bases lying between them. The CDR3 covers 14 residues. The V gene's germline CDR1 is MNHNS and CDR2 SASEGT. Here the CDR3 reads CASRETNLNTEAFF. The CDR3 region has the DNA TGTGCCAGCAGAGAGACAAACCTGAACACTGAAGCTTTCTTT.

V usage is TRBV6-4 and J usage is TRBJ2-1; TRBD2 is a possible D gene (7 bases). This CDR3 region has 15 residues. Germline-derived CDR1 and CDR2 are MRHNA and SNTAGT. Deletions cut 0 bases from V and 7 bases from J, with 13 bases between. The CDR3 bases are TGTGCCAGCAGTGACTCGGGGGGGCCAAGAAATGAGCAGTTCTTC. This sequence encodes CASSDSGGPRNEQFF.

The chain recombines TRBV4-3 with TRBJ1-2; 11 nucleotides line up with TRBD1. With 4 bases clipped from V and 8 bases from J, the junction kept 9 bases outside the gene matches. CDR3 length equals 15 residues. Germline V gene data show CDR1 as LGHNA and CDR2 as YSLEER. CDR3 DNA sequence: TGCGCCAGCAGCCCCCCGGGACAGGGGGGCCAAGGCTACACCTTC. This codes for CASSPPGQGGQGYTF.

The rearrangement joins TRBV20-1 to TRBJ1-2; D is uncertain. V gave up 2 bases and J gave up 6 bases, with 7 bases separating them. The CDR3 has 11 amino acids. CDR1 is DFQATT, CDR2 SNEGSKA, per germline (reference sequence). DNA for the CDR3: TGCAGTGCTAGACCGGCGGATGGCTACACCTTC. It yields the protein CSARPADGYTF.

The chain carries TRBV2 and TRBJ1-2; D unclear. This CDR3 contains 13 residues. With 6 bases removed from V and 0 bases from J, the gap between germline ends came to 8 bases. Germline V gives CDR1 SNHLY, CDR2 FYNNEI. CDR3 region: CASRQQTNYGYTF. The CDR3 region has the DNA TGTGCCAGCAGACAGCAGACTAACTATGGCTACACCTTC.